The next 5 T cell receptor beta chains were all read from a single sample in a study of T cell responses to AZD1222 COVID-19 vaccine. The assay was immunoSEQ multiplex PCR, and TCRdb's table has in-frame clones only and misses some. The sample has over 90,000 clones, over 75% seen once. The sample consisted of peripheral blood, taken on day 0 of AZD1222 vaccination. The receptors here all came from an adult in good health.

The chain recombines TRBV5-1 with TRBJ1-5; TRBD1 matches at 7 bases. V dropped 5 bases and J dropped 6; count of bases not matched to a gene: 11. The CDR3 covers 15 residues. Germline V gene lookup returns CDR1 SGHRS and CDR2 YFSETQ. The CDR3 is CASSITGVSGQPQHF. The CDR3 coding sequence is TGCGCCAGCAGTATTACAGGGGTCTCGGGTCAGCCCCAGCATTTT. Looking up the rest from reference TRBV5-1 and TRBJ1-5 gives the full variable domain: KAGVTQTPRYLIKTRGQQVTLSCSPISGHRSVSWYQQTPGQGLQFLFEYFSETQRNKGNFPGRFSGRQFSNSRSEMNVSTLELGDSALYLCASSITGVSGQPQHFGDGTRLSIL.

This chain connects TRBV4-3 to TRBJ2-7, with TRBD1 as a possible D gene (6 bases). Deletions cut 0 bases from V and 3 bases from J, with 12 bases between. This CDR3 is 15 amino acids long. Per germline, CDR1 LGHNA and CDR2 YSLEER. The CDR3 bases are TGCGCCAGCAGCCAAGATCGCCAGGGGATCTACGAGCAGTACTTC. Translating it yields CASSQDRQGIYEQYF.

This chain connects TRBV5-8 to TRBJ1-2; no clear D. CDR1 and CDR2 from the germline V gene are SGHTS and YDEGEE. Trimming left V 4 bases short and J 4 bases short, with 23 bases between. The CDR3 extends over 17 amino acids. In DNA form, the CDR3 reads TGTGCCAGCAGCCCACCTCGGCAACCAGGACTCGGCTATGGCTACACCTTC. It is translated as CASSPPRQPGLGYGYTF.

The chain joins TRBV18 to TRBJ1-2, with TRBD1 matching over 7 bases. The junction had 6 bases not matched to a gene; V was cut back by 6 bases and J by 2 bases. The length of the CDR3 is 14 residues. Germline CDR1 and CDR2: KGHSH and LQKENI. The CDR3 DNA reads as TGTGCCAGCTCGCCCGGGACAGAAAACTATGGCTACACCTTC. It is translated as CASSPGTENYGYTF.

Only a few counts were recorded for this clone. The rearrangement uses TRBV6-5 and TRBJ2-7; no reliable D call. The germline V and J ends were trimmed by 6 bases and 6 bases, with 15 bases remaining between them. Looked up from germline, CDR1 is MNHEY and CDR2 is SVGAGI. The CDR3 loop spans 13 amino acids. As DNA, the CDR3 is TGTGCCAGCAGAAATGACAAGTATAGCGAGCAGTACTTC. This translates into CASRNDKYSEQYF.